The source of this TCR beta chain is a study of cytomegalovirus exposure and HLA in healthy donors. In the study overall: It was reported in a later analysis that the same platform had been used for the 120 or so validation repertoires as for the approximately 670 first-cohort repertoires. Study-level results: Whilst most TCR sequences proved rare, a subset of public TCRs occurred across many donors. For cytomegalovirus status, the classifier reportedly gave diagnoses with high specificity and sensitivity.

Germline V gives CDR1 KGHSH, CDR2 LQKENI. V shed 1 base, J shed 3 bases, and the junction held 6 bases outside the gene matches. CDR3 length equals 17 residues. Sequencing was performed with immunoSEQ multiplex PCR; in TCRdb, only in-frame clones are kept and a portion is missing. The data hold 150,000 to 200,000 clones, with 85% to 90% observed a single time. Of note for this clone: Its antigen is not identified.

The chain combines TRBV18 with TRBJ1-2, with 12 bases fitting TRBD1. The sequenced sample consisted of PBMCs. This receptor was identified in a young man in good health and CMV-seronegative. The CDR3 spells CASSPLPGQGADYGYTF. The CDR3 region has the DNA TGTGCCAGCTCACCACTCCCGGGACAGGGGGCTGACTATGGCTACACCTTC.